Reported below is one T cell receptor beta chain. What it binds is not known. For each CDR3 protein, TCRdb gives one entry from its re-call of the 5' RACE reads, without DNA. The sample table sets out about 460,000 distinct CDR3 sequences. Germline V lookup: CDR1 DFQATT, CDR2 SNEGSKA (reference sequence). The CDR3 covers 15 residues. The source of the sample is a study of T cells expressing NK-cell markers. On the study more broadly: CD3+CD56+NKG2C+, CD3+CD56+NKG2C- and CD3+CD56-NKG2C+ T cells, once sorted, supplied the TCR beta repertoires. Seropositivity for HCMV was found in seven of the eight sequenced donors, with one seronegative.

Study conclusions and caveats: For five or six donors, the dominant NKG2C+ clonotypes made up roughly 1.0-8% of their CD8+ T cells. These clonotypes also led the CD3+CD56-NKG2C+ fraction in a few donors.

Input material: blood T cells: a sorted CD56 or NKG2C T cell subset, CD4+ or CD8+ T cells, or bulk PBMC T cells (not recorded which). This TCR was sampled from a woman between 50 and 59 years old in good health. The rearrangement links TRBV20-1 to TRBJ2-3. CDR3 region: CSARAKPLLTDTQYF.